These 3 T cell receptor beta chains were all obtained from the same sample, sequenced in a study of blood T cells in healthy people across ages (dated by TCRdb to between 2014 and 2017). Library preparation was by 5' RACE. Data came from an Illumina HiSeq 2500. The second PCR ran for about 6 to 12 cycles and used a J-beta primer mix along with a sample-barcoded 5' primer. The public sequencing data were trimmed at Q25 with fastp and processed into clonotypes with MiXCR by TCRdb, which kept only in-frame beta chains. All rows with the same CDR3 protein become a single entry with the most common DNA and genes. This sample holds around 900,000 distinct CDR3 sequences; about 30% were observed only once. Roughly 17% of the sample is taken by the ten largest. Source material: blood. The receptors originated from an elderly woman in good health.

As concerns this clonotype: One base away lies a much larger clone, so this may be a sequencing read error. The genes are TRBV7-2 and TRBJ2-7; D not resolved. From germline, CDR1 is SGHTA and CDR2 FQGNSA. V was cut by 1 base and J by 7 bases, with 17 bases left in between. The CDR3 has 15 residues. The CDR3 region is CASSLGRVNYNEQYF. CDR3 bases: TGTGCCAGCAGCTTAGGTAGGGTGAACTACAATGAGCAGTACTTC.

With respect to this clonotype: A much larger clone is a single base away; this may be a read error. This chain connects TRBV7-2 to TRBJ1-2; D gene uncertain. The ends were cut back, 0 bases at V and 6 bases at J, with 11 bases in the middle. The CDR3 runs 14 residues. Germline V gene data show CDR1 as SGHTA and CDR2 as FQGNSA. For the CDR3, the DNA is TGTGCCAGCAGCTTAGCTTTGCGGAGTGATGGCTACACCTTC. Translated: CASSLALRSDGYTF. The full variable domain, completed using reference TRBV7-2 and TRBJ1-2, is GAGVSQSPSNKVTEKGKDVELRCDPISGHTALYWYRQSLGQGLEFLIYFQGNSAPDKSGLPSDRFSAERTGGSVSTLTIQRTQQEDSAVYLCASSLALRSDGYTFGSGTRLTVV.

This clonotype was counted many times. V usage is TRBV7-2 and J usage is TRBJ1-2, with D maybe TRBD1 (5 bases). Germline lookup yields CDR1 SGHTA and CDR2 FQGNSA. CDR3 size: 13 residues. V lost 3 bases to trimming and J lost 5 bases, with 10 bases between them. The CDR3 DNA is TGTGCCAGCAGCTTTCCGGACATGTATGGCTACACCTTC. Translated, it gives CASSFPDMYGYTF.